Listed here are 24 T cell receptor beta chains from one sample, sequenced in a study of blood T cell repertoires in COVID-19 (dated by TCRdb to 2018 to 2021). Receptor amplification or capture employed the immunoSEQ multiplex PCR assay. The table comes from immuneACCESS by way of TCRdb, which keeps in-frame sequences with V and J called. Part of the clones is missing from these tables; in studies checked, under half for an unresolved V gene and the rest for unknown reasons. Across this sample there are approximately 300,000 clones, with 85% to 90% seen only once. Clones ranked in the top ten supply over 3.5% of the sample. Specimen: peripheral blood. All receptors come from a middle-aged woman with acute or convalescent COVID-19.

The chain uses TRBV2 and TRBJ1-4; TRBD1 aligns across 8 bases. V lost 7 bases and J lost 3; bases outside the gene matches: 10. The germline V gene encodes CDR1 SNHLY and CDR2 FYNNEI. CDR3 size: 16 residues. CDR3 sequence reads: CASTTRGDRSNEKLFF. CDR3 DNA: TGTGCCAGCACCACAAGGGGGGACAGGTCTAATGAAAAACTGTTTTTT.

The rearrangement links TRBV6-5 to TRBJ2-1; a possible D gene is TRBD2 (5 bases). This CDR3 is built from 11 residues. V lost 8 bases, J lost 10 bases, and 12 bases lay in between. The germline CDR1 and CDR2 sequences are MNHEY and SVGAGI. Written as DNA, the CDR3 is TGTGCCAGCCACCAAGCGGAGGAGCAGTTCTTC. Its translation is CASHQAEEQFF.

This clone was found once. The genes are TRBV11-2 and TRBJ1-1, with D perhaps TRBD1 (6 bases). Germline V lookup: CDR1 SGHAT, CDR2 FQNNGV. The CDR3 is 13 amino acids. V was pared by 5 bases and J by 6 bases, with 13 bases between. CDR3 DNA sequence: TGTGCCAGCAGCGACGGGGACACAGCTGAAGCTTTCTTT. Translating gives CASSDGDTAEAFF.

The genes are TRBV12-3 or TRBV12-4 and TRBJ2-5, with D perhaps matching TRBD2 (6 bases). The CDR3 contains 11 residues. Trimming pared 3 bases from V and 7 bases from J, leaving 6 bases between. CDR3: CASSLGGTQYF. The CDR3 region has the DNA TGTGCCAGCAGTTTGGGGGGGACCCAGTACTTC.

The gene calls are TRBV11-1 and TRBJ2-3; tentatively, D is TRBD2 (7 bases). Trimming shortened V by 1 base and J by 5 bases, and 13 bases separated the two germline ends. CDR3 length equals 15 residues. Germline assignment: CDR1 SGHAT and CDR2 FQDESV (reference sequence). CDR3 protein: CASSLDAGARDTQYF. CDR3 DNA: TGTGCCAGCAGCTTAGACGCGGGGGCCAGAGATACGCAGTATTTT.

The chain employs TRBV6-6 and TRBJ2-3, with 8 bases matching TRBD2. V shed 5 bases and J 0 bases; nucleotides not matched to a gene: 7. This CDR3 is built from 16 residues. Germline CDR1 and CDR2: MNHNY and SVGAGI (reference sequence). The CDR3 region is CASSAIAGSSTDTQYF. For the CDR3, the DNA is TGTGCCAGCAGTGCTATAGCGGGGTCAAGCACAGATACGCAGTATTTT.

CDR3 protein: CASSQRTGGVTATNYGYTF. DNA for the CDR3: TGCGCCAGCAGCCAAAGGACAGGGGGCGTTACAGCCACTAACTATGGCTACACCTTC. The chain carries TRBV4-1 and TRBJ1-2, with 11 positions matching TRBD1. Germline-derived CDR1 and CDR2 are MGHRA and YSYEKL. CDR3 length: 19 residues. V was clipped by 2 bases and J by 0 bases; unmatched bases: 11.

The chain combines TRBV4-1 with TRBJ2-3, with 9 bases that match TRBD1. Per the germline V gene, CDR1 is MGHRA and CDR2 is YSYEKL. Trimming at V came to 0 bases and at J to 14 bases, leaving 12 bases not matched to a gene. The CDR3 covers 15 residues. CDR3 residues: CASSQDLTGGAMRYF. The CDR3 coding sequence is TGCGCCAGCAGCCAAGATTTAACAGGGGGCGCGATGAGGTATTTT.

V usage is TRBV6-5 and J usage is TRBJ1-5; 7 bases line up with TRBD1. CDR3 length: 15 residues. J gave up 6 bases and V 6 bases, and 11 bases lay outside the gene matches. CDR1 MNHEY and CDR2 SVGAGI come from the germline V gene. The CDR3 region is CASSDDRESGQPQHF. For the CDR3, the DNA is TGTGCCAGCAGCGACGACAGGGAGTCGGGTCAGCCCCAGCATTTT.

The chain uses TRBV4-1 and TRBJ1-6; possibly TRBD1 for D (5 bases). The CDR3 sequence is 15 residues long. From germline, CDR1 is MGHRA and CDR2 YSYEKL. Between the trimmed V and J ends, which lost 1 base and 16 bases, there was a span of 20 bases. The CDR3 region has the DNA TGCGCCAGCAGCCAAGGGTTCCGCGGGGGGGTCTCTCTCCACTTT. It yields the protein CASSQGFRGGVSLHF.

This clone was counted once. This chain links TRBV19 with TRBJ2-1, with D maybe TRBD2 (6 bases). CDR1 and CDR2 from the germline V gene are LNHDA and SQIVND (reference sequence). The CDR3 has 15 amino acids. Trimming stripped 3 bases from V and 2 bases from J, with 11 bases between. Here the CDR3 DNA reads TGTGCCAGTAGTATTTCAGCGGGCACCTACAATGAGCAGTTCTTC. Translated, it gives CASSISAGTYNEQFF.

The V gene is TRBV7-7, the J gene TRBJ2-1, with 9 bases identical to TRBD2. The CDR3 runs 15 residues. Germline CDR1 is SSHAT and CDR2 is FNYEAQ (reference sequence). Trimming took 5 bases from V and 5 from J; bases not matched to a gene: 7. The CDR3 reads CASSPAGGLNNEQFF. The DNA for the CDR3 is TGTGCCAGCAGCCCAGCGGGGGGCTTAAACAATGAGCAGTTCTTC.

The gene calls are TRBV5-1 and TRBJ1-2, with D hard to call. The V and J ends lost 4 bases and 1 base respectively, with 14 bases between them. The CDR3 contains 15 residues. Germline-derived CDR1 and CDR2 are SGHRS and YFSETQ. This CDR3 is CASSAGLTGNYGYTF. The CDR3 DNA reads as TGCGCCAGCAGCGCGGGCCTGACGGGTAACTATGGCTACACCTTC.

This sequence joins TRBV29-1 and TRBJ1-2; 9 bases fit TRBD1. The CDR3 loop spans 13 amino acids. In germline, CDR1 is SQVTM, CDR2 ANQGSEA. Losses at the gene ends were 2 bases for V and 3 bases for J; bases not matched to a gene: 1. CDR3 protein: CSVEWDRDYGYTF. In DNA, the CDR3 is TGCAGCGTTGAATGGGACAGGGACTATGGCTACACCTTC.

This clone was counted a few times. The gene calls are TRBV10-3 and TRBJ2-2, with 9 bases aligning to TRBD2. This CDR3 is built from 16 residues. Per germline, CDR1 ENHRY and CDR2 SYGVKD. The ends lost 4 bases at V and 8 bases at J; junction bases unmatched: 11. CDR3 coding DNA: TGTGCCATCAGTGGAAATAGCGGGGGCCTTGGAGGGGAGCTGTTTTTT. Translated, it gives CAISGNSGGLGGELFF.

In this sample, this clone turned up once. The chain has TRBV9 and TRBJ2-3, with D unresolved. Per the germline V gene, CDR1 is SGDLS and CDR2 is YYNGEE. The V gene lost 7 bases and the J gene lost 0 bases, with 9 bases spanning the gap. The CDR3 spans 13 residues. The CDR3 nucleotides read TGTGCCAGCGCTCGCAGTAGCACAGATACGCAGTATTTT. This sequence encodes CASARSSTDTQYF.

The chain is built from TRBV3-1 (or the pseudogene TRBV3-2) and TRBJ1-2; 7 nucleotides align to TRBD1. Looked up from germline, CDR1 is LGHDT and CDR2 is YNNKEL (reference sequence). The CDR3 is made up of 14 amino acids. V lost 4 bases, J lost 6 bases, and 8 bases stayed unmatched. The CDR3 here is CASSLTGDPNGYTF. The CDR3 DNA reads TGTGCCAGCAGCCTTACAGGGGACCCAAATGGCTACACCTTC.

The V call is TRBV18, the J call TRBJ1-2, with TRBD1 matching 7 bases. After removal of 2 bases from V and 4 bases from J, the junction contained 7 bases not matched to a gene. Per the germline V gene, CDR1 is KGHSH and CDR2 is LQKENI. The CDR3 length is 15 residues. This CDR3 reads CASSPLPGQPYGYTF. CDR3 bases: TGTGCCAGCTCACCATTACCGGGACAGCCCTATGGCTACACCTTC.

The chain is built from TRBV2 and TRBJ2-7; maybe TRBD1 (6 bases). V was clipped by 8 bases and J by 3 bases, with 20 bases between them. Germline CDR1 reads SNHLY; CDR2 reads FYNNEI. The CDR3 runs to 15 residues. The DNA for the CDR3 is TGTGCCAGCCAAATATTGACAGGCATCCTCTACGAGCAGTACGTC. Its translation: CASQILTGILYEQYV.

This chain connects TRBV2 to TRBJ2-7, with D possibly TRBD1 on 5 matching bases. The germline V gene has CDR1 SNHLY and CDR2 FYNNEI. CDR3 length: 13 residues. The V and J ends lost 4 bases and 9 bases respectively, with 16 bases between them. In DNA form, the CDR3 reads TGTGCCAGCAGTGCCGGTAGTCTAAGGGGGCAGTACGTC. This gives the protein CASSAGSLRGQYV.

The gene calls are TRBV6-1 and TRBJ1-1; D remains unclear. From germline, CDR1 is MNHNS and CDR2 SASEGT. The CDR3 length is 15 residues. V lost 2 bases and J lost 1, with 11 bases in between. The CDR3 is CASSETRAGNTEAFF. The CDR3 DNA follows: TGTGCCAGCAGTGAAACCCGGGCGGGGAACACTGAAGCTTTCTTT.

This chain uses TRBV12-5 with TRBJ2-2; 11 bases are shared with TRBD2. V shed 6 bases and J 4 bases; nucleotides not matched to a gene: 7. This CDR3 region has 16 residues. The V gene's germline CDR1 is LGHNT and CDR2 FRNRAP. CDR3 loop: CASGRLAGGPTGELFF. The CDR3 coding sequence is TGTGCTAGTGGCCGTTTAGCGGGGGGGCCCACCGGGGAGCTGTTTTTT. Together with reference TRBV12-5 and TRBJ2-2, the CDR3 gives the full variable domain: DARVTQTPRHKVTEMGQEVTMRCQPILGHNTVFWYRQTMMQGLELLAYFRNRAPLDDSGMPKDRFSAEMPDATLATLKIQPSEPRDSAVYFCASGRLAGGPTGELFFGEGSRLTVL.

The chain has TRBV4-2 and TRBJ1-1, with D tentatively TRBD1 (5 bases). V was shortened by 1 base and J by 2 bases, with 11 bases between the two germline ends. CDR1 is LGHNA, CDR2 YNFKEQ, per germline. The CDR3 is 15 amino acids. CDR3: CASSQVDQGNTEAFF. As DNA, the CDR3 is TGTGCCAGCAGCCAAGTAGACCAGGGAAACACTGAAGCTTTCTTT.

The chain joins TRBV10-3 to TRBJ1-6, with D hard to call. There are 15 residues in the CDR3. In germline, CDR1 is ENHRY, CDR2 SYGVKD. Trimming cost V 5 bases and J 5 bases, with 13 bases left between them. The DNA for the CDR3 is TGTGCCATCAGTACGAGCGGTGGGGATAATTCACCCCTCCACTTT. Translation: CAISTSGGDNSPLHF.